A selection of T cell receptor beta chains follows, all from one sample in a study of T-cell memory formation after mild COVID-19. TCRdb re-derived calls from the 5' RACE reads in MiXCR, one entry per CDR3 protein. The sample holds some 280,000 distinct CDR3 sequences; about a sixth are singletons and the top ten take about 23%. The sequenced sample consisted of PBMCs or a T cell subset sorted from them (not recorded which). Receptors were obtained from a man younger than 30 who had mild COVID-19 (a few samples of this study predate the infection). Cell type and time point are not known. Each CDR3 is given with its conserved first and last residue. A D gene is named only where the DNA matches it firmly. Size is omitted from some rows. Given values are once, few, many or a class for expanded clones.

TGCAGTGCTAGAGAGCCCATGGGCAATGAGCAGTTCTTC CSAREPMGNEQFF NA NA TRBJ2-1 TRBV20-1
TGCGCCAGCAGCCAAGCTCGGGGGCGTTATTCACCCCTCCACTTT CASSQARGRYSPLHF many NA TRBJ1-6 TRBV4-1
TGTGCGATCGGAAGGGGAAGGACAGGTAACTCCTACGAGCAGTACTTC CAIGRGRTGNSYEQYF NA TRBD1 TRBJ2-7 TRBV6-6
TGTGCCAGCAGCGGGGACGGCAGCTCCTACAATGAGCAGTTCTTC CASSGDGSSYNEQFF few NA TRBJ2-1 TRBV7-9
TGCGCCAGCAGCCCCCCAGGAAGGGCGAGAGCTAACTATGGCTACACCTTC CASSPPGRARANYGYTF NA NA TRBJ1-2 TRBV4-1
TGTGCCAGCAGCTTAGGGGATAACACTGAAGCTTTCTTT CASSLGDNTEAFF NA NA TRBJ1-1 TRBV7-2
TGTGCCAGCAGCTTAGCCGGACAGGGTGTCAACGAGCAGTACTTC CASSLAGQGVNEQYF once TRBD1 TRBJ2-7 TRBV7-9
TGTGCCAGCACCGGACTAGCGGGGGCCCTCTCCTACGAGCAGTACTTC CASTGLAGALSYEQYF NA TRBD2 TRBJ2-7 TRBV6-2/TRBV6-3
TGTGCCTGGACAGCACGTGGACTAGCGGACCGCACAGATACGCAGTATTTT CAWTARGLADRTDTQYF NA TRBD2 TRBJ2-3 TRBV30
TGCGCCAGCAGGGCCGGGACATTCGCTGATGAAAAACTGTTTTTT CASRAGTFADEKLFF NA NA TRBJ1-4 TRBV5-1
TGTGCCAGCAGCTTAGACGGGGCGCGTGGCTACACCTTC CASSLDGARGYTF few NA TRBJ1-2 TRBV7-2
TGTGCCAGCACCCCGGACAGGGGGAGGACAGATACGCAGTATTTT CASTPDRGRTDTQYF once TRBD1 TRBJ2-3 TRBV2
TGTGCCAGCAGCTTGGTTCGGGCCGGCGGATTCTACAATGAGCAGTTCTTC CASSLVRAGGFYNEQFF many NA TRBJ2-1 TRBV7-9
TGTGCCAGCAGCTCCGGACTAGCGGGGGGCAAGCAGTTCTTC CASSSGLAGGKQFF many TRBD2 TRBJ2-1 TRBV11-2
TGTGCCAGCAGTTTAGCGGCTAGCCCCCAGTTCTTC CASSLAASPQFF NA NA TRBJ2-1 TRBV12-3/TRBV12-4
TGCGCCAGCAGCCAAGATTGGGACAGGGCAACTAATGAAAAACTGTTTTTT CASSQDWDRATNEKLFF NA TRBD1 TRBJ1-4 TRBV4-1
TGTGCCAGTAGCCCGAGGGGGGGCCCCTACAATGAGCAGTTCTTC CASSPRGGPYNEQFF few NA TRBJ2-1 TRBV19
TGTGCCAGCAGCTTAGTCCCGGGGGGAACCGGGGAGCTGTTTTTT CASSLVPGGTGELFF many TRBD2 TRBJ2-2 TRBV7-2
TGTGCCAGCAGCTTGGCCGGGCGGTTTAATTCACCCCTCCACTTT CASSLAGRFNSPLHF few NA TRBJ1-6 TRBV5-4
TGTGCCAGCAGTTACTCGAAGAGGGATTCACCCCTCCACTTT CASSYSKRDSPLHF few NA TRBJ1-6 TRBV6-5
TGTGCCAGCAGCGTGTACGGGACAACTAGCACAGATACGCAGTATTTT CASSVYGTTSTDTQYF NA NA TRBJ2-3 TRBV9
TGTGCCAGCAGCCCTACCCCGGGCACCACCAGGAGAAGTACAAACACCGGGGAGCTGTTTTTT CASSPTPGTTRRSTNTGELFF many NA TRBJ2-2 TRBV3-1
TGTGCCAGCAGCTTCCGGGACAGGGGACTTGATGGCTACACCTTC CASSFRDRGLDGYTF few TRBD1 TRBJ1-2 TRBV7-2
TGCGCCAGCAGCTTGGGGCAGGTTGAAGCTTTCTTT CASSLGQVEAFF NA NA TRBJ1-1 TRBV5-1
TGCAGCTTTAATAGGAATATGGACACTGAAGCTTTCTTT CSFNRNMDTEAFF few NA TRBJ1-1 TRBV29-1
TGTGCCAGCAGGCAGGACGGTGGCTACACCTTC CASRQDGGYTF few NA TRBJ1-2 TRBV28
TGTGCCAGCAGTTTAGGGGGGACAAGGCACAATCAGCCCCAGCATTTT CASSLGGTRHNQPQHF NA NA TRBJ1-5 TRBV12-3/TRBV12-4
TGCAGCGTTGAATTAGGGGGCCATCAGCCCCAGCATTTT CSVELGGHQPQHF NA TRBD1 TRBJ1-5 TRBV29-1
TGTGCCAGCAGCCACGGGGCCCAGGGGGCCTGGGAGACCCAGTACTTC CASSHGAQGAWETQYF many TRBD1 TRBJ2-5 TRBV4-2
TGTGCCAGCAGTTTGCGTGGGACAGTGGAGACCCAGTACTTC CASSLRGTVETQYF few TRBD1 TRBJ2-5 TRBV12-3/TRBV12-4
TGTGCCAGCAGCAGAGGAGGGGGAGTTAATTCACCCCTCCACTTT CASSRGGGVNSPLHF NA NA TRBJ1-6 TRBV9
TGCGCCAGCAGCCCGGGAAGGGGACAGGGTTCCGAGCAGTACTTC CASSPGRGQGSEQYF NA TRBD1 TRBJ2-7 TRBV4-1
TGCGCCAGCAGCTTGTGGAACAGGGAGCTGTTTTTT CASSLWNRELFF few NA TRBJ2-2 TRBV5-1
TGTGCCAGCAGTTTACGGGCAGGCAACTATGGCTACACCTTC CASSLRAGNYGYTF NA NA TRBJ1-2 TRBV28
TGTGCCAGCAGCCAAGCGAGCGCAGTCGGCTACACCTTC CASSQASAVGYTF many NA TRBJ1-2 TRBV3-1
TGCGCCAGCAGTCGCCGGACTAGCGGGGCCCTAGATACGCAGTATTTT CASSRRTSGALDTQYF few TRBD2 TRBJ2-3 TRBV4-1
TGTGCCAGCTCACCACTAGAAGAGTACGAGCAGTACTTC CASSPLEEYEQYF NA NA TRBJ2-7 TRBV18
TGTGCCAGCAGTTACTCGCCTAGCGGCTCCTACGAGCAGTACTTC CASSYSPSGSYEQYF many TRBD2 TRBJ2-7 TRBV6-5
TGTGCCAGCAGTTACAAGGGACTAGGGAGCACAGATACGCAGTATTTT CASSYKGLGSTDTQYF few TRBD2 TRBJ2-3 TRBV6-5
TGTGCCAGCAGCTCCCGGACAGGGATGGTAACTGAAGCTTTCTTT CASSSRTGMVTEAFF NA TRBD1 TRBJ1-1 TRBV13
TGCGCCAGCAGCGGAAGACAGGCTCGGCAGAGGGCTTTCTTT CASSGRQARQRAFF NA NA TRBJ1-1 TRBV5-1
TGTGCCCTTCGGTGGTCCGAGTCCACTGAAGCTTTCTTT CALRWSESTEAFF few NA TRBJ1-1 TRBV10-3
TGTGCCACCAGCAGAGTTCGCACCGGGGAGCTGTTTTTT CATSRVRTGELFF few NA TRBJ2-2 TRBV15
TGTGCCAGCTGTGACTTTCAAGAGACCCAGTACTTC CASCDFQETQYF many NA TRBJ2-5 TRBV18
TGTGCCAGCAGTTACGGGCCGGGGGGGAAGACCCAGTACTTC CASSYGPGGKTQYF few TRBD2 TRBJ2-5 TRBV6-5
TGTGCCAGCAGTGAGGGTGGAGGCAATCAGCCCCAGCATTTT CASSEGGGNQPQHF few NA TRBJ1-5 TRBV6-1
TGTGCCAGCCGGACCGAGGCTCAAGAGACCCAGTACTTC CASRTEAQETQYF few NA TRBJ2-5 TRBV18
TGTGCCAGCAGCTTTTCTCAGGGGCTCGGGCAGCCCCAGCATTTT CASSFSQGLGQPQHF many NA TRBJ1-5 TRBV7-2
TGCGCCAGCAGCTTGGCCCTAGCGGGGGGCCCTGGACGCAAAAACATTCAGTACTTC CASSLALAGGPGRKNIQYF NA TRBD2 TRBJ2-4 TRBV5-1
TGTGCCAGCAGCCCTGCGGGTAGCAATCAGCCCCAGCATTTT CASSPAGSNQPQHF many NA TRBJ1-5 TRBV3-1